This record concerns one T cell receptor (beta chain) sequence. Its antigen is currently unknown. This sample stems from a study of identical twins. Study-level points and caveats: Possibly, invariant MAIT and iNKT cells partly confounded zero-insertion analyses. The study found excess low generation probability among twin-shared out-of-frame alpha sequences. Beta clonotypes that were abundant in cord blood contained fewer insertions, a pattern absent from memory repertoires. Out-of-frame beta chain sequences displayed weaker excess sharing between twins.

TCRdb independently ran MiXCR on the 5' RACE reads; one entry per CDR3 protein. Of roughly 260,000 distinct CDR3 sequences listed, 11% to 15% were seen once; the top ten hold around 8.3%. Material for sequencing was memory (CD45RO+) T cells sorted from blood. The TCR was taken from a woman under 30 in good health.

This CDR3 is CSARDFLQGSAYEQYF. CDR3 coding DNA: TGCAGTGCTAGAGATTTCTTGCAGGGGTCCGCCTACGAGCAGTACTTC. V and J are TRBV20-1 and TRBJ2-7; TRBD1 is a possible D gene (6 bases). The V end lost 0 bases, the J end lost 2 bases, and 17 bases lay between the germline ends. The CDR3 is 16 residues long. The germline V gene has CDR1 DFQATT and CDR2 SNEGSKA (reference sequence).